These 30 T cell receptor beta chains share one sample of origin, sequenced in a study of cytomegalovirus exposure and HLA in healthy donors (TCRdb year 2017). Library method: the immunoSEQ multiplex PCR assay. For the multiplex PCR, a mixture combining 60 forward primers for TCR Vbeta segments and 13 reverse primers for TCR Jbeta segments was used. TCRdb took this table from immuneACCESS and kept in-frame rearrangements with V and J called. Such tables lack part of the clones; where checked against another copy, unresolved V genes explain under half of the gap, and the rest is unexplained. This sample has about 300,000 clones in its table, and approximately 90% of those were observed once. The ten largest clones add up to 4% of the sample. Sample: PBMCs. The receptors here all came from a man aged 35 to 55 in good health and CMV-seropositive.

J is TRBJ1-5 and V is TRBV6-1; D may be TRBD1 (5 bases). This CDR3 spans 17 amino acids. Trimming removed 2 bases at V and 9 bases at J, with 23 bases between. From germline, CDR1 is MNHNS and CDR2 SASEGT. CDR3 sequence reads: CASSETEWAGNIRPQHF. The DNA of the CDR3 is TGTGCCAGCAGTGAAACTGAGTGGGCAGGGAACATTCGGCCCCAGCATTTT.

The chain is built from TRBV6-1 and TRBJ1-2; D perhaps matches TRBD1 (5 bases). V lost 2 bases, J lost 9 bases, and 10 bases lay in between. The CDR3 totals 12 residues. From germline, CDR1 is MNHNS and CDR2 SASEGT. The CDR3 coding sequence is TGTGCCAGCAGTGAAAGGTCAGGGAGCTACACCTTC. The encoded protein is CASSERSGSYTF.

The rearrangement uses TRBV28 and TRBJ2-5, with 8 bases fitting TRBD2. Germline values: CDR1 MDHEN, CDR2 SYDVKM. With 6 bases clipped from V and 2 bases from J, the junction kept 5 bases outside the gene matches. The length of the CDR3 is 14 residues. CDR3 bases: TGTGCCAGCAGCCCGGGGGGGGCTCAAGAGACCCAGTACTTC. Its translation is CASSPGGAQETQYF.

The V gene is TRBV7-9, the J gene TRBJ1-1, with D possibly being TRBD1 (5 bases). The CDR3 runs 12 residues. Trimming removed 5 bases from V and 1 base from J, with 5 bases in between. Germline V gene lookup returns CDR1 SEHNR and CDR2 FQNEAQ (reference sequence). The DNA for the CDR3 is TGTGCCAGCAGCCAGGGGAACACTGAAGCTTTCTTT. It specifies CASSQGNTEAFF.

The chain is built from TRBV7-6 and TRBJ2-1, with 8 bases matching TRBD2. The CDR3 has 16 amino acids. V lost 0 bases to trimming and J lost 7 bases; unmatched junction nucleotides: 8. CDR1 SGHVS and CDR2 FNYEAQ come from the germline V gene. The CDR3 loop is CASSLALSGKGNEQFF. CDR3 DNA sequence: TGTGCCAGCAGCTTAGCGCTTAGCGGGAAAGGTAATGAGCAGTTCTTC. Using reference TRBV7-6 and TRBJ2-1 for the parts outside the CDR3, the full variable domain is GAGVSQSPRYKVTKRGQDVALRCDPISGHVSLYWYRQALGQGPEFLTYFNYEAQQDKSGLPNDRFSAERPEGSISTLTIQRTEQRDSAMYRCASSLALSGKGNEQFFGPGTRLTVL.

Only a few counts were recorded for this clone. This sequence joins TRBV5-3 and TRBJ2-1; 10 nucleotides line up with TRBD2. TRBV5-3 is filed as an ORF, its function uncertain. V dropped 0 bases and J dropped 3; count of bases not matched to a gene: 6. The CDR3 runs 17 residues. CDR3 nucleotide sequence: TGTGCCAGAAGCTTGGAGGCTAGCGGGAGTTTCTACAATGAGCAGTTCTTC. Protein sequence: CARSLEASGSFYNEQFF.

The CDR3 DNA reads as TGTGCCAGCAGTCCAAGACTAGCGGGGGGCCAAGAGACCCAGTACTTC. Encoded protein: CASSPRLAGGQETQYF. The chain recombines TRBV28 with TRBJ2-5; 13 bases are shared with TRBD2. Per the germline V gene, CDR1 is MDHEN and CDR2 is SYDVKM. V dropped 5 bases and J dropped 1; count of bases not matched to a gene: 4. The CDR3 is 16 residues long. Full variable domain (remainder filled in from reference TRBV28 and TRBJ2-5): DVKVTQSSRYLVKRTGEKVFLECVQDMDHENMFWYRQDPGLGLRLIYFSYDVKMKEKGDIPEGYSVSREKKERFSLILESASTNQTSMYLCASSPRLAGGQETQYFGPGTRLLVL.

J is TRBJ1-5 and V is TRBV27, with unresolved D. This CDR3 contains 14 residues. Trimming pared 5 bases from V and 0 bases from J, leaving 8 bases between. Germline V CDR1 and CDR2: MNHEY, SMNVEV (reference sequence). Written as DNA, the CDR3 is TGTGCCAGCAGTCCAGATAATAGCAATCAGCCCCAGCATTTT. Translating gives CASSPDNSNQPQHF.

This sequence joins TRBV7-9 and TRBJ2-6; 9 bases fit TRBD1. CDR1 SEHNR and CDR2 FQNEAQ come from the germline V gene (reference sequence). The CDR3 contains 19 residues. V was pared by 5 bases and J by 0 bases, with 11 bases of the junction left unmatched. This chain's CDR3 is CASSPNRDRVSSGANVLTF. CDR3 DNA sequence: TGTGCCAGCAGCCCGAACCGGGACAGGGTTAGCTCTGGGGCCAACGTCCTGACTTTC. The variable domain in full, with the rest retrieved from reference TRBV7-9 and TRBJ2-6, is DTGVSQNPRHKITKRGQNVTFRCDPISEHNRLYWYRQTLGQGPEFLTYFQNEAQLEKSRLLSDRFSAERPKGSFSTLEIQRTEQGDSAMYLCASSPNRDRVSSGANVLTFGAGSRLTVL.

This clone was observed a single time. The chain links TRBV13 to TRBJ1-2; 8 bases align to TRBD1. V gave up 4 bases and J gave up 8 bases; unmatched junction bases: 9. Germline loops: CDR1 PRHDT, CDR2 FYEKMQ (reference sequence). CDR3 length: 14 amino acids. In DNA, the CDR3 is TGTGCCAGCAGCTCGGACAGGGCCTTAGGGGGCTACACCTTC. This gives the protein CASSSDRALGGYTF.

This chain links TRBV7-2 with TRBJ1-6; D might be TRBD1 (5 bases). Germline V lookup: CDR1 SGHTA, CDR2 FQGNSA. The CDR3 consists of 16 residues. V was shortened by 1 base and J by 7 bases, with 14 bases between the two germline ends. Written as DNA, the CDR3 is TGTGCCAGCAGCTTAGGGGGGAGGGCGCCGAATTCACCCCTCCACTTT. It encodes CASSLGGRAPNSPLHF.

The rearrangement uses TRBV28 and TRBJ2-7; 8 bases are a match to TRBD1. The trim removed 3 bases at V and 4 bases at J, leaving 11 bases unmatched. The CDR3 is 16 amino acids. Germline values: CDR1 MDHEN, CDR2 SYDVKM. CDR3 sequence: CASSFPPQGALYEQYF. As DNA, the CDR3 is TGTGCCAGCAGTTTCCCGCCTCAGGGGGCACTATACGAGCAGTACTTC.

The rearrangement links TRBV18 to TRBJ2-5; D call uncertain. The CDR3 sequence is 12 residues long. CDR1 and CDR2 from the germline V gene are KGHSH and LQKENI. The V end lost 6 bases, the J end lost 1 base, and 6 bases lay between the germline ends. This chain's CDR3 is CASSRVQETQYF. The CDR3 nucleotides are TGTGCCAGCTCCCGGGTCCAAGAGACCCAGTACTTC.

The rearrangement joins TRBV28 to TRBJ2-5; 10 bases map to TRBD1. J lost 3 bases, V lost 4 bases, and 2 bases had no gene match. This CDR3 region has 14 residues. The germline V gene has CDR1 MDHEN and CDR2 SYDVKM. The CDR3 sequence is CASSSGTGEETQYF. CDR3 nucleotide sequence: TGTGCCAGCAGTTCCGGGACAGGGGAAGAGACCCAGTACTTC. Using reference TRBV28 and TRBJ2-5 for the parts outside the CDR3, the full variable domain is DVKVTQSSRYLVKRTGEKVFLECVQDMDHENMFWYRQDPGLGLRLIYFSYDVKMKEKGDIPEGYSVSREKKERFSLILESASTNQTSMYLCASSSGTGEETQYFGPGTRLLVL.

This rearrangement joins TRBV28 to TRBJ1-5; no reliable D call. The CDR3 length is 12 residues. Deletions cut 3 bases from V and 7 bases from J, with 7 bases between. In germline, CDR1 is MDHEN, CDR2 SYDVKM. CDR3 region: CASSFSKQPQHF. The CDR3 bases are TGTGCCAGCAGTTTTTCTAAACAGCCCCAGCATTTT.

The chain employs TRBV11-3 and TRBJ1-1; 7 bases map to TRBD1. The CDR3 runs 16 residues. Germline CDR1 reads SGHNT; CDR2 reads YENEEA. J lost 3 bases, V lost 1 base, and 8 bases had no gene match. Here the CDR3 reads CASSLGTGRGDTEAFF. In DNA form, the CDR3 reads TGTGCCAGCAGCTTAGGGACAGGAAGGGGTGACACTGAAGCTTTCTTT.

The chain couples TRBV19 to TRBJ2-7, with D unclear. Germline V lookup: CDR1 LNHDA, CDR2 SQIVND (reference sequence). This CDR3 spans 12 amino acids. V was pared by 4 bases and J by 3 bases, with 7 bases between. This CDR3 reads CASSRNSYEQYF. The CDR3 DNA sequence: TGTGCCAGTAGTAGAAACAGCTACGAGCAGTACTTC.

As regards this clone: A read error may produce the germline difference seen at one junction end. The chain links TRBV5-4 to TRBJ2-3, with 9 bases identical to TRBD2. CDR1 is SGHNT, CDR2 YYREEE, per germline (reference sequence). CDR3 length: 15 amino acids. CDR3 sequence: CASSLEGTSRDTQYF. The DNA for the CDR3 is TGTGCCAGCAGCTTGGAGGGGACTAGCAGAGATACGCAGTATTTT. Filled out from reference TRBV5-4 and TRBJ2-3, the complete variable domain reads ETGVTQSPTHLIKTRGQQVTLRCSSQSGHNTVSWYQQALGQGPQFIFQYYREEENGRGNFPPRFSGLQFPNYSSELNVNALELDDSALYLCASSLEGTSRDTQYFGPGTRLTVL.

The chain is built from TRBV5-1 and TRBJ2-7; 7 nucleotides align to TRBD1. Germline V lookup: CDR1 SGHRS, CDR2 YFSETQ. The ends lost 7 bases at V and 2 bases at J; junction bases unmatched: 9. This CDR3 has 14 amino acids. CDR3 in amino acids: CASSTGTETYEQYF. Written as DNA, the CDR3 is TGCGCCAGCTCAACCGGGACAGAGACCTACGAGCAGTACTTC. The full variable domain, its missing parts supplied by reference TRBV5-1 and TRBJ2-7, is KAGVTQTPRYLIKTRGQQVTLSCSPISGHRSVSWYQQTPGQGLQFLFEYFSETQRNKGNFPGRFSGRQFSNSRSEMNVSTLELGDSALYLCASSTGTETYEQYFGPGTRLTVT.

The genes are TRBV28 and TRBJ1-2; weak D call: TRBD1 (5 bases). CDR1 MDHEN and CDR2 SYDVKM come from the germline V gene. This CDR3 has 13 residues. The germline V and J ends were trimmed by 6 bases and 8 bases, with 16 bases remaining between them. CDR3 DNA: TGTGCCAGCAGCCCCGGTCCAGGGAACGGCTACACCTTC. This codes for CASSPGPGNGYTF.

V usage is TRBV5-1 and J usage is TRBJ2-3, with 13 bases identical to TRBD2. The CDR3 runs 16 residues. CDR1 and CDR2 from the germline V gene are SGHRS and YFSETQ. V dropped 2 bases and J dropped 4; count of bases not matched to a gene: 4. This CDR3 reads CASSFGLAGAADTQYF. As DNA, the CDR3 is TGCGCCAGCAGCTTCGGACTAGCGGGAGCTGCAGATACGCAGTATTTT.

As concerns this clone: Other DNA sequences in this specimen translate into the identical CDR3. The CDR3 DNA follows: TGCGCCAGCAGCTCACAGGGAAGAAACTATGGCTACACCTTC. Amino acids: CASSSQGRNYGYTF. The chain recombines TRBV5-1 with TRBJ1-2, with D perhaps matching TRBD1 (6 bases). The CDR3 loop spans 14 amino acids. Germline V CDR1 and CDR2: SGHRS, YFSETQ. Trimming removed 3 bases from V and 2 bases from J, with 11 bases in between.

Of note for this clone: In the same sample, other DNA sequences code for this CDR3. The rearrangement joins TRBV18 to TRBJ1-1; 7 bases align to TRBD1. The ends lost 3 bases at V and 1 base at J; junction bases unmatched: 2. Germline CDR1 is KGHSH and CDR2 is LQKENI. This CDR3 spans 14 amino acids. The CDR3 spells CASSPWTGNTEAFF. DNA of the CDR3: TGTGCCAGCTCACCGTGGACAGGGAACACTGAAGCTTTCTTT.

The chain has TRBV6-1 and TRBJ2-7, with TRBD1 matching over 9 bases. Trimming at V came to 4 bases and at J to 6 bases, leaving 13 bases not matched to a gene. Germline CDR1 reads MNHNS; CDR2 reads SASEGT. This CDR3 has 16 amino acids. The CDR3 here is CASSGANRGLDREQYF. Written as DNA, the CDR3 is TGTGCCAGCAGTGGAGCTAACAGGGGGCTGGATCGCGAGCAGTACTTC.

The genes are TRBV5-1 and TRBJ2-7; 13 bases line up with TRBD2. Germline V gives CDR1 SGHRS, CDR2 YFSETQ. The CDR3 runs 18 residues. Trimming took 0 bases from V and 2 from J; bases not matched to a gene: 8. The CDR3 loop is CASSLGVGLAGAPYEQYF. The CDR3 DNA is TGCGCCAGCAGCTTGGGGGTAGGACTAGCGGGAGCCCCCTACGAGCAGTACTTC.

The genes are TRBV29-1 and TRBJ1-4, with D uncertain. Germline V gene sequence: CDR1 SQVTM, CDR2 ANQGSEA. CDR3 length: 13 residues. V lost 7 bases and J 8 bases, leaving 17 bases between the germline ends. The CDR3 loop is CSALDLGKEKLFF. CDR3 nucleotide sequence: TGCAGCGCCCTGGACTTGGGGAAGGAAAAACTGTTTTTT.

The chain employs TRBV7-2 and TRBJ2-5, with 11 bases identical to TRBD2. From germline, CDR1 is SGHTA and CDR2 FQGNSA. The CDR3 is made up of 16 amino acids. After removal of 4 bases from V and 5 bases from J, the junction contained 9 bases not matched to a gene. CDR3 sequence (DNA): TGTGCCAGCAGCTCTCCTAGCGGGAGGCGGGAGGAGACCCAGTACTTC. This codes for CASSSPSGRREETQYF.

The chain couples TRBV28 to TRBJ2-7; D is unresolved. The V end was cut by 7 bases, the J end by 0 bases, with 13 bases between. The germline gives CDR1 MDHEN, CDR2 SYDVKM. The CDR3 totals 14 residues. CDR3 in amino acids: CASKAAIGSYEQYF. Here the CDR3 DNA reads TGTGCCAGCAAGGCGGCTATCGGCTCCTACGAGCAGTACTTC.

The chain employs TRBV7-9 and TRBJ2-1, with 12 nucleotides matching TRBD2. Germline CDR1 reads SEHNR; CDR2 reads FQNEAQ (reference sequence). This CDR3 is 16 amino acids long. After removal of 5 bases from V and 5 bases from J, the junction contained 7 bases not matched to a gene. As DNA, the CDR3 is TGTGCCAGCAGCCAGCCCCTAGCGGGAGGGGACAATGAGCAGTTCTTC. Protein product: CASSQPLAGGDNEQFF.

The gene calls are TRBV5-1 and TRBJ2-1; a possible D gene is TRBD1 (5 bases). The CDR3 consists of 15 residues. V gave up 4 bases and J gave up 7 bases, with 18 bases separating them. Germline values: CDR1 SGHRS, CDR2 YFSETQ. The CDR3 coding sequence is TGCGCCAGCAGCCGCATCGACAGCAATCCAAATGAGCAGTTCTTC. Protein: CASSRIDSNPNEQFF.